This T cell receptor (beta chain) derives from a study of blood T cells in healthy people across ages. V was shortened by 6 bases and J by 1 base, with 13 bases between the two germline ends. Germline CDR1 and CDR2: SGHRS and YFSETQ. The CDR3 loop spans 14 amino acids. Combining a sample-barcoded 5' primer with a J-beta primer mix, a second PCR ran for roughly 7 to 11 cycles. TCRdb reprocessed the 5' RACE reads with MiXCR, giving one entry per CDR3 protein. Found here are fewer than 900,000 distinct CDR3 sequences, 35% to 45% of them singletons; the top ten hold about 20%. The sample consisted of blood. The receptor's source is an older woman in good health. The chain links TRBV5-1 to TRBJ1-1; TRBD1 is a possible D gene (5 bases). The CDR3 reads CASTDGTKNTEAFF. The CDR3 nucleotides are TGCGCCAGCACCGACGGGACCAAGAACACTGAAGCTTTCTTT. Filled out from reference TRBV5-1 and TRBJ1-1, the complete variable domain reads KAGVTQTPRYLIKTRGQQVTLSCSPISGHRSVSWYQQTPGQGLQFLFEYFSETQRNKGNFPGRFSGRQFSNSRSEMNVSTLELGDSALYLCASTDGTKNTEAFFGQGTRLTVV.